The rows below give T cell receptor beta chains drawn from one sample of a study of cytomegalovirus exposure and HLA in healthy donors. The protocol was immunoSEQ multiplex PCR, while the TCRdb copy is restricted to in-frame clones and leaves out a portion. The sample lists 100,000 to 150,000 clones, around 81% occurring once. Source material: PBMCs. The receptors stem from a woman in her forties or fifties in good health and CMV-seronegative. The CDR3 runs from the conserved cysteine through the conserved F or W. A D gene is named only where the DNA matches it firmly. The size of a clone is reported for some rows only, either as once, few or many, or as a class for expanded clones.

NA,TRBV9,NA,TRBJ1-3,TGTGCCAGCAGCGTAGCCTTCGATCGGAGCTCTGGAAACACCATATATTTT,CASSVAFDRSSGNTIYF
NA,TRBV5-1,NA,TRBJ2-1,TGCGCCAGCAGCTCGGGAGACTACTACAATGAGCAGTTCTTC,CASSSGDYYNEQFF
TRBD2,TRBV7-7,NA,TRBJ2-5,TGTGCTAGCAGCCCCGGGACTAGCGGGAGGGAAGAGACCCAGTACTTC,CASSPGTSGREETQYF
NA,TRBV5-6,NA,TRBJ1-3,TGTGCCAGCAACCCCCTCCGGGGGGGCGGTGTTGGAAACACCATATATTTT,CASNPLRGGGVGNTIYF
NA,TRBV5-4,NA,TRBJ1-1,TGTGCCAGCAGAAGTTGGGGGGGGAGGAACACTGAAGCTTTCTTT,CASRSWGGRNTEAFF
NA,TRBV25-1,NA,TRBJ2-7,TGTGCCAGCAGTTCCCTCGCCTACGAGCAGTACTTC,CASSSLAYEQYF
TRBD2,TRBV4-1,NA,TRBJ2-5,TGCGCCAGCAGCTCTAGCGGGAGACAAGAGACCCAGTACTTC,CASSSSGRQETQYF
NA,TRBV18,once,TRBJ2-2,TGTGCCAGCTCACCACGTGAGTCCACCGGGGAGCTGTTTTTT,CASSPRESTGELFF
TRBD2,TRBV7-6,once,TRBJ2-1,TGTGCCAGCAGCTTAGCGGGGTGGGGGGGTGAGCAGTTCTTC,CASSLAGWGGEQFF
NA,TRBV16,NA,TRBJ1-5,TGTGCCAGCAGCCCCCACAGGGCCGTAAAGATAGGCAATCAGCCCCAGCATTTT,CASSPHRAVKIGNQPQHF
TRBD1,TRBV29-1,few,TRBJ2-7,TGCAGCGCCGCGACGTCCGGACAGGGGAACGAGCAGTACTTC,CSAATSGQGNEQYF
NA,TRBV4-1,NA,TRBJ1-4,TGCGCCAGCAGCCAGCCCGGGACACGTTTTGAAAAACTGTTTTTT,CASSQPGTRFEKLFF
NA,TRBV5-1,NA,TRBJ1-5,TGCGCCAGCAGCTTGGGGGGAGATCAGCCCCAGCATTTT,CASSLGGDQPQHF
NA,TRBV5-4,few,TRBJ1-1,TGTGCCAGCAGCTTGGCCGTGAACACTGAAGCTTTCTTT,CASSLAVNTEAFF
NA,TRBV6-1,NA,TRBJ1-1,TGTGCCACCTCGGTCCTTGAAGCTTTCTTT,CATSVLEAFF
NA,TRBV4-3,few,TRBJ2-1,TGCGCCAGCAGCCAGGGGGTACTAGCAGGCAGTGAGCAGTTCTTC,CASSQGVLAGSEQFF
NA,TRBV11-3,NA,TRBJ2-1,TGTGCCAGCAGCTTAGGCGGAGACTATAATGAGCAGTTCTTC,CASSLGGDYNEQFF
NA,TRBV2,NA,TRBJ1-1,TGTGCCAGCAGACCTACTGTGGGGAGTAGAACGAACACTGAAGCTTTCTTT,CASRPTVGSRTNTEAFF
NA,TRBV5-4,NA,TRBJ1-3,TGTGCCAGCAGCTTGGCTGGGCAGTCTTCTGGAAACACCATATATTTT,CASSLAGQSSGNTIYF
TRBD1,TRBV27,NA,TRBJ2-7,TGTGCCAGCAGTGCCCGACAGGGACGAAGCGAGCAGTACTTC,CASSARQGRSEQYF
NA,TRBV28,NA,TRBJ2-7,TGTGCCAGCAGCCCCGGCTCCTACGAGCAGTACTTC,CASSPGSYEQYF
TRBD2,TRBV7-9,NA,TRBJ2-7,TGTGCCAGCAGCCCGCGGGAGCGGGAGAACAACGAGCAGTACTTC,CASSPRERENNEQYF
NA,TRBV21-1,once,TRBJ2-1,TGTGCCAGCATGGGTATTGCGGGGAGTACCTACAATGAGCAGTTCTTC,CASMGIAGSTYNEQFF
NA,TRBV19,NA,TRBJ2-5,TGTGCCAGTAGTAAGGCAGGCCAAGAGACCCAGTACTTC,CASSKAGQETQYF
NA,TRBV29-1,few,TRBJ2-3,TGCAGCGCCAGAGGAACAGATACGCAGTATTTT,CSARGTDTQYF
NA,TRBV7-9,NA,TRBJ1-1,TGTGCCAGCAGCTCCGGTGGGGGGTTCACTGAAGCTTTCTTT,CASSSGGGFTEAFF
NA,TRBV2,NA,TRBJ1-5,TGTGCCAGCAGCGTCGGGGGCAATCAGCCCCAGCATTTT,CASSVGGNQPQHF
NA,TRBV18,NA,TRBJ2-1,TGTGCCAGCTCACCACCGAACTCCGGGAGAACCAATGAGCAGTTCTTC,CASSPPNSGRTNEQFF
TRBD1,TRBV30,NA,TRBJ2-1,TGTGCCTGGAGTTTGGGGGACAGCCCCGACAATGAGCAGTTCTTC,CAWSLGDSPDNEQFF
NA,TRBV9,once,TRBJ2-6,TGTGCCAGCAGCCCCCGGGGGACGGAGAGCTCTGGGGCCAACGTCCTGACTTTC,CASSPRGTESSGANVLTF
NA,TRBV9,NA,TRBJ1-5,TGTGCCAGCAGCGCAGGTATACAGGGCCCTGATCAGCCCCAGCATTTT,CASSAGIQGPDQPQHF
NA,TRBV29-1,NA,TRBJ2-3,TGCAGCGTTCCCCGGGAGCCTAGCACAGATACGCAGTATTTT,CSVPREPSTDTQYF
TRBD2,TRBV30,few,TRBJ2-7,TGTGCCTGGAGTGTCCCCGGCGGACTAGCGGGACTGTACTTC,CAWSVPGGLAGLYF
NA,TRBV28,NA,TRBJ2-5,TGTGCCAGCAGTTTAATGGGTGGCGGGTACGAGACCCAGTACTTC,CASSLMGGGYETQYF
NA,TRBV6-5,NA,TRBJ1-2,TGTGCCAGCAGTTACTCCAGCAGGGTAGTTTTTGATGGCTACACCTTC,CASSYSSRVVFDGYTF
NA,TRBV30,NA,TRBJ1-2,TGTGCCTGGAGTCCCGGAGATGGCTACACCTTC,CAWSPGDGYTF
TRBD2,TRBV27,NA,TRBJ2-1,TGTGCCAGCAGTTTACGAGCCGGGACTAGCGGGAGGAGGAATGAGCAGTTCTTC,CASSLRAGTSGRRNEQFF
NA,TRBV19,NA,TRBJ2-3,TGTGCCAGTAGCGGAGTGGCGGTTAGCACAGATACGCAGTATTTT,CASSGVAVSTDTQYF
TRBD1,TRBV19,NA,TRBJ1-6,TGTGCCAGTAGTTCGGCAGGGGGCTCAAAATCACCCCTCCACTTT,CASSSAGGSKSPLHF
TRBD1,TRBV11-3,NA,TRBJ1-4,TGTGCCAGCAGCTCCTCGGACAGGGGTCAGGAAAAACTGTTTTTT,CASSSSDRGQEKLFF
NA,TRBV27,NA,TRBJ2-5,TGTGCCAGCAGTCGGGAGGCGGGCCAGGGGGAGACCCAGTACTTC,CASSREAGQGETQYF
TRBD1,TRBV6-1,once,TRBJ1-1,TGTGCCAGCAGCCCCGGGACAGTAGGCACTGAAGCTTTCTTT,CASSPGTVGTEAFF
TRBD1,TRBV6-5,NA,TRBJ1-2,TGTGCCAGCAGTTACCCAAGGACAGGGGGCCTCTATGGCTACACCTTC,CASSYPRTGGLYGYTF
NA,TRBV6-1,NA,TRBJ1-2,TGTGCCAGCAGCAATCCGAGTACCTACACCTTC,CASSNPSTYTF
NA,TRBV27,NA,TRBJ2-7,TGTGCCAGCAGTCCAGATTGGGGGCTCTCCTACGAGCAGTACTTC,CASSPDWGLSYEQYF
TRBD2,TRBV7-2,NA,TRBJ2-7,TGTGCCAGCAGCTCGCGGACTAGCGGGAATAGATACGAGCAGTACTTC,CASSSRTSGNRYEQYF
NA,TRBV30,NA,TRBJ1-5,TGTGCCTGCAACGAGCGGTCCAATCAGCCCCAGCATTTT,CACNERSNQPQHF
NA,TRBV5-4,NA,TRBJ2-2,TGTGCCAGCAGCTCTTTGGTTCAGGGGACCGGGGAGCTGTTTTTT,CASSSLVQGTGELFF